This entry concerns a single T cell receptor beta chain. What it binds is unknown. These data are taken from a study of cytomegalovirus exposure and HLA in healthy donors. Points from the study as a whole: Rare sequences made up most TCRs, while some public TCRs were found in many donors. In the approximately 120 validation repertoires, a later analysis found that first-cohort TCR clusters tended to co-occur. Both high specificity and high sensitivity reportedly marked the classifier's diagnosis of cytomegalovirus status. It was about 150 TCR beta chains that were listed as cytomegalovirus-associated.

The V and J ends lost 0 bases and 1 base, in that order; junction bases with no gene match: 18. Looked up from germline, CDR1 is SGHRS and CDR2 is YFSETQ. This CDR3 comprises 20 residues. TCRdb's copy holds only in-frame clones and misses some; the assay was immunoSEQ multiplex PCR. The table shows around 250,000 clones, with 85% to 90% occurring only once. Sample: PBMCs. The receptor was derived from a woman younger than 30 in good health and CMV-seronegative. The chain is built from TRBV5-1 and TRBJ1-2; TRBD1 matches 7 bases. CDR3 DNA: TGCGCCAGCAGCTTGGGGACCCTCGGGACAGACCTCTTATTTAACTATGGCTACACCTTC. This encodes CASSLGTLGTDLLFNYGYTF.